Here is one TCR beta chain with its context. Antigen unknown. These data belong to a study of T cell repertoires in cytomegalovirus infection. Across the study: Alongside well-studied HLA-B-restricted CMV epitopes, recently identified HLA-C-restricted CMV epitopes were also used. Evidence of both CMV infection and a matching HLA type came from public TCR beta signatures. Study results and limitations: Cumulative public TCR beta family frequency identified carriers of CMV plus the relevant HLA. The response measured ex vivo was dominated by TCR beta clonotypes (HLA-C-restricted and CMV-specific).

Between the trimmed V and J ends, which lost 11 bases and 7 bases, there was a span of 11 bases. The V gene's germline CDR1 is MNHGY and CDR2 SAAAGT. This CDR3 comprises 11 residues. TCRdb recomputed calls from the reads with MiXCR, one row per CDR3 protein. This table has a few hundred thousand distinct CDR3 sequences, around 35% appearing once. This TCR was sampled from a human donor in good health (CMV status not recorded). Some clones in this sample may be carry-over from other donors' samples. The sample was cultured PBMCs, taken from culture after CMV antigen stimulation. The chain recombines TRBV6-8 with TRBJ2-2; possible D gene TRBD1, 6 bases. CDR3 region: CAAKGVGELFF. The CDR3 region has the DNA TGTGCCGCTAAGGGGGTCGGGGAGCTGTTTTTT.